These 29 T cell receptor beta chains were sequenced from one sample in a study of T cells in Graves' hyperthyroidism and ophthalmopathy. Amplification yielded TCR beta CDR3 regions, with RNA transcripts as the source. The HTBI primer set served for first-round RT-PCR of the TCR CDR3. TCRdb re-analysed the multiplex PCR reads in MiXCR, keeping a single row per CDR3 protein. The sample contains about 570,000 distinct CDR3 sequences, approximately 14% of which appear only once. The sequenced sample consisted of blood. The receptors shown here come from a woman aged 40 to 55 with Graves' hyperthyroidism.

This clonotype was seen many times. The V call is TRBV5-1, the J call TRBJ2-1; D might be TRBD2 (6 bases). The CDR3 runs 15 residues. V lost 8 bases to trimming and J lost 5 bases, with 20 bases between them. Looked up from germline, CDR1 is SGHRS and CDR2 is YFSETQ. The CDR3 DNA sequence: TGCGCCAGTCTCTTGGGGAGTAGCGGAAACAATGAGCAGTTCTTC. It translates to CASLLGSSGNNEQFF.

This sequence joins TRBV27 and TRBJ2-3; 8 bases align to TRBD2. The CDR3 is made up of 14 amino acids. The trim removed 7 bases at V and 4 bases at J, leaving 7 bases unmatched. CDR1 is MNHEY, CDR2 SMNVEV, per germline (reference sequence). The CDR3 DNA reads TGTGCCAGCACAAAGCGGGAGAGCGCAGATACGCAGTATTTT. Translating it yields CASTKRESADTQYF.

As to this clonotype: One end of the junction varies from germline; a read error may be responsible. This sequence joins TRBV20-1 and TRBJ1-5, with unresolved D. Germline CDR1 reads DFQATT; CDR2 reads SNEGSKA (reference sequence). The CDR3 runs to 14 residues. CDR3 sequence reads: CSAKKGYSNRPQHF. In nucleotides, the CDR3 is TGCAGTGCTAAAAAGGGCTATAGCAATCGGCCCCAGCATTTT.

In this sample, this clonotype turned up many times. J is TRBJ1-2 and V is TRBV12-3 or TRBV12-4; D possibly corresponds to TRBD1 (6 bases). V was trimmed by 3 bases and J by 2 bases, leaving 10 bases between them. The CDR3 totals 14 residues. This CDR3 is CASSFRQANYGYTF. CDR3 coding DNA: TGTGCCAGCAGTTTTCGACAGGCGAACTATGGCTACACCTTC.

This clonotype was seen many times. This sequence joins TRBV12-3 or TRBV12-4 and TRBJ1-5; 9 positions agree with TRBD1. With 7 bases clipped from V and 4 bases from J, the junction kept 2 bases outside the gene matches. The CDR3 has 13 residues. This CDR3 reads CASTGTGNQPQHF. CDR3 DNA sequence: TGTGCCAGCACCGGGACAGGGAATCAGCCCCAGCATTTT.

This clonotype has ten or more counts. The chain has TRBV2 and TRBJ2-1; weak D call: TRBD1 (5 bases). This CDR3 has 19 amino acids. V was clipped by 4 bases and J by 4 bases, with 26 bases between them. From germline, CDR1 is SNHLY and CDR2 FYNNEI. CDR3 nucleotides: TGTGCCAGCAGTGGTTCTAGGTCCAGCAACAAAGGGGTGTACAATGAGCAGTTCTTC. Translating it yields CASSGSRSSNKGVYNEQFF.

In this sample, this clonotype turned up many times. This sequence joins TRBV7-8 and TRBJ1-5, with no clear D. Trimming removed 8 bases from V and 0 bases from J, with 11 bases in between. The CDR3 is made up of 14 amino acids. Germline CDR1 and CDR2: SGHVS and FQNEAQ. CDR3 in amino acids: CASGLYNSNQPQHF. The CDR3, as DNA: TGTGCCAGCGGATTGTATAATAGCAATCAGCCCCAGCATTTT.

The chain combines TRBV27 with TRBJ2-7; TRBD2 matches at 9 bases. After removal of 2 bases from V and 3 bases from J, the junction contained 5 bases not matched to a gene. The CDR3 consists of 15 residues. Germline CDR1 reads MNHEY; CDR2 reads SMNVEV (reference sequence). CDR3 DNA: TGTGCCAGCAGTTTACGGGGACTAGCAAACTACGAGCAGTACTTC. This gives the protein CASSLRGLANYEQYF.

Many counts were recorded for this clonotype. The chain joins TRBV20-1 to TRBJ2-4; 7 positions match TRBD1. The V segment lost 0 bases and the J segment 1 base; nucleotides outside the gene matches: 6. CDR3 length: 16 residues. Germline assignment: CDR1 DFQATT and CDR2 SNEGSKA (reference sequence). CDR3 nucleotides: TGCAGTGCTAGAGATAGACAGGGCCAGGCCAAAAACATTCAGTACTTC. Translating it yields CSARDRQGQAKNIQYF.

This clonotype was recorded a few times. This chain connects TRBV7-9 to TRBJ2-1, with D unresolved. V was clipped by 4 bases and J by 9 bases, with 13 bases between them. The germline CDR1 and CDR2 sequences are SEHNR and FQNEAQ (reference sequence). This CDR3 spans 13 amino acids. In DNA form, the CDR3 reads TGTGCCAGCAGCTCCATGGTGGGCAGTGAGCAGTTCTTC. Protein: CASSSMVGSEQFF.

This clonotype was recorded many times. The chain is built from TRBV5-8 and TRBJ2-6; D is undetermined. The V end lost 1 base, the J end lost 19 bases, and 3 bases lay between the germline ends. This CDR3 is 8 amino acids long. Germline assignment: CDR1 SGHTS and CDR2 YDEGEE. The CDR3 loop is CASSLYTF. CDR3 in DNA: TGTGCCAGCAGCTTGTATACTTTC.

This chain uses TRBV6-1 with TRBJ2-7, with 9 bases identical to TRBD1. CDR1 is MNHNS and CDR2 is SASEGT in the germline V gene. The CDR3 is 16 amino acids. V was clipped by 6 bases and J by 4 bases; unmatched bases: 13. The CDR3 region is CASSTDRDRERYEQYF. In nucleotides, the CDR3 is TGTGCCAGCAGCACCGATCGGGACAGGGAAAGGTACGAGCAGTACTTC.

This clonotype was seen many times. The V and J genes are TRBV5-1 and TRBJ1-6; D is uncertain. The V gene's germline CDR1 is SGHRS and CDR2 YFSETQ. Deletions cut 3 bases from V and 9 bases from J, with 13 bases between. This CDR3 has 14 residues. In DNA, the CDR3 is TGCGCCAGCAGCTCGGAGGGAGCCGGTTCACCCCTCCACTTT. Amino acids: CASSSEGAGSPLHF.

The rearrangement uses TRBV20-1 and TRBJ1-4, with no clear D. Germline values: CDR1 DFQATT, CDR2 SNEGSKA (reference sequence). This CDR3 has 15 residues. Trimming removed 5 bases from V and 2 bases from J, with 15 bases in between. The CDR3, as DNA: TGCAGTGCTGGCGGCTCCCTAAGGACTAATGAAAAACTGTTTTTT. It specifies CSAGGSLRTNEKLFF.

The V call is TRBV6-4, the J call TRBJ2-1, with TRBD2 matching 11 bases. Looked up from germline, CDR1 is MRHNA and CDR2 is SNTAGT. The CDR3 has 14 amino acids. The trim removed 3 bases at V and 8 bases at J, leaving 3 bases unmatched. CDR3 loop: CASSDTSGSDEQFF. For the CDR3, the DNA is TGTGCCAGCAGTGATACTAGCGGGAGTGATGAGCAGTTCTTC.

The V gene is TRBV12-5, the J gene TRBJ2-2; TRBD2 matches at 8 bases. V shed 3 bases, J shed 7 bases, and the junction held 13 bases outside the gene matches. The CDR3 consists of 17 residues. The V gene's germline CDR1 is LGHNT and CDR2 FRNRAP. In DNA, the CDR3 is TGTGCTAGTGGTTTTCATCTTCCGGGGGGGGCCGGCGGGGAGCTGTTTTTT. Translation: CASGFHLPGGAGGELFF.

In its sample, this clonotype was seen many times. The chain links TRBV7-9 to TRBJ2-7; D remains ambiguous. CDR1 and CDR2 (germline): SEHNR, FQNEAQ (reference sequence). The CDR3 extends over 13 amino acids. V lost 1 base to trimming and J lost 2 bases, with 6 bases between them. This CDR3 is CASSLGRPYEQYF. The DNA for the CDR3 is TGTGCCAGCAGCTTAGGCCGGCCCTACGAGCAGTACTTC.

At least ten counts were recorded for this clonotype. The J gene is TRBJ2-3, the V gene TRBV5-1; D is ambiguous. Trimming shortened V by 0 bases and J by 4 bases, and 15 bases separated the two germline ends. The CDR3 consists of 16 residues. The germline CDR1 and CDR2 sequences are SGHRS and YFSETQ. The CDR3 is CASSLDTATGADTQYF. In DNA form, the CDR3 reads TGCGCCAGCAGCTTGGATACAGCCACTGGGGCAGATACGCAGTATTTT.

This clonotype was counted at least ten times. The chain employs TRBV2 and TRBJ1-5, with TRBD1 identical over 7 bases. CDR1 and CDR2 (germline): SNHLY, FYNNEI. J lost 3 bases, V lost 6 bases, and 2 bases had no gene match. The CDR3 has 13 residues. CDR3 residues: CASSGTDNQPQHF. DNA of the CDR3: TGTGCCAGCAGCGGGACAGACAATCAGCCCCAGCATTTT.

The chain carries TRBV10-3 and TRBJ1-3, with TRBD1 as a possible D gene (6 bases). The ends were cut back, 11 bases at V and 0 bases at J, with 14 bases in the middle. Germline V lookup: CDR1 ENHRY, CDR2 SYGVKD. The CDR3 consists of 14 residues. The CDR3 sequence: CAPRDRSSGNTIYF. The CDR3 DNA follows: TGTGCCCCGAGAGACAGGAGCTCTGGAAACACCATATATTTT.

This clonotype was recorded at least ten times. V usage is TRBV29-1 and J usage is TRBJ2-6; D assignment may be TRBD1 or TRBD2 (5 bases each). This CDR3 has 16 amino acids. Trimming cost V 0 bases and J 2 bases, with 11 bases left between them. Germline V CDR1 and CDR2: SQVTM, ANQGSEA. CDR3 DNA: TGCAGCGTTGAAGATCGAGGGGACCCTGGGGCCAACGTCCTGACTTTC. This encodes CSVEDRGDPGANVLTF. The variable domain in full, completed from reference TRBV29-1 and TRBJ2-6, reads SAVISQKPSRDICQRGTSLTIQCQVDSQVTMMFWYRQQPGQSLTLIATANQGSEATYESGFVIDKFPISRPNLTFSTLTVSNMSPEDSSIYLCSVEDRGDPGANVLTFGAGSRLTVL.

This clonotype was picked up a small number of times. The V and J genes are TRBV9 and TRBJ2-1, with TRBD2 as a possible D gene (5 bases). The CDR3 is 15 residues long. The V gene lost 3 bases and the J gene lost 4 bases, with 14 bases spanning the gap. Germline assignment: CDR1 SGDLS and CDR2 YYNGEE. CDR3 residues: CASSGSATKYNEQFF. DNA of the CDR3: TGTGCCAGCAGCGGTAGCGCGACGAAATACAATGAGCAGTTCTTC.

V usage is TRBV13 and J usage is TRBJ2-5; 10 bases map to TRBD2. This CDR3 contains 16 residues. The germline V gene encodes CDR1 PRHDT and CDR2 FYEKMQ (reference sequence). The junction had 10 bases not matched to a gene; V was cut back by 4 bases and J by 5 bases. CDR3 DNA sequence: TGTGCCAGCAGCTCTTATAGCGGGAGGAGTAGGGAGACCCAGTACTTC. Translated, it gives CASSSYSGRSRETQYF.

The chain combines TRBV20-1 with TRBJ1-2; 9 bases are a match to TRBD1. V lost 3 bases and J lost 8; bases outside the gene matches: 16. Germline CDR1 reads DFQATT; CDR2 reads SNEGSKA (reference sequence). The CDR3 contains 16 residues. CDR3 in amino acids: CSARIHRGLQWYGYTF. The DNA of the CDR3 is TGCAGTGCTAGGATACACAGGGGGCTGCAATGGTACGGCTACACCTTC.

This chain uses TRBV9 with TRBJ2-1; perhaps D is TRBD1 or TRBD2 (6 bases each). V was pared by 0 bases and J by 10 bases, with 14 bases between. The CDR3 is 14 amino acids. Germline assignment: CDR1 SGDLS and CDR2 YYNGEE. CDR3 DNA: TGTGCCAGCAGCGTAGGGGCAGGGGAGGACGAGCAGTTCTTC. Protein sequence: CASSVGAGEDEQFF.

This clonotype showed up many times. The V gene is TRBV5-5, the J gene TRBJ2-7; no clear D gene. Germline assignment: CDR1 SGHKS and CDR2 YYEKEE (reference sequence). The V end lost 4 bases, the J end lost 0 bases, and 11 bases lay between the germline ends. This CDR3 comprises 14 residues. The CDR3 DNA reads as TGTGCCAGCAGCCTGGCGTCTCCCTCCTACGAGCAGTACTTC. Translation gives CASSLASPSYEQYF.

This clonotype occurred many times. The chain's CDR3 is CASSLGGANTGELFF. The CDR3 nucleotides are TGTGCCAGCAGCTTAGGAGGAGCGAACACCGGGGAGCTGTTTTTT. The chain joins TRBV7-2 to TRBJ2-2; unclear D gene. The CDR3 extends over 15 amino acids. The germline CDR1 and CDR2 sequences are SGHTA and FQGNSA. V was shortened by 1 base and J by 0 bases, with 6 bases between the two germline ends. The full variable domain, in which reference TRBV7-2 and TRBJ2-2 provide the parts outside the CDR3, is GAGVSQSPSNKVTEKGKDVELRCDPISGHTALYWYRQSLGQGLEFLIYFQGNSAPDKSGLPSDRFSAERTGGSVSTLTIQRTQQEDSAVYLCASSLGGANTGELFFGEGSRLTVL.

Many counts were recorded for this clonotype. The chain uses TRBV18 and TRBJ1-1, with D possibly TRBD1 on 5 matching bases. Germline assignment: CDR1 KGHSH and CDR2 LQKENI. Trimming stripped 0 bases from V and 0 bases from J, with 11 bases between. The CDR3 spans 16 residues. The CDR3 spells CASSPPRRGMNTEAFF. The CDR3 DNA reads as TGTGCCAGCTCACCACCGAGGAGGGGAATGAACACTGAAGCTTTCTTT.

This clonotype showed up just a few times. The V call is TRBV9, the J call TRBJ2-3; 10 bases are a match to TRBD2. The junction had 6 bases not matched to a gene; V was cut back by 0 bases and J by 5 bases. CDR3 length equals 16 residues. Per germline, CDR1 SGDLS and CDR2 YYNGEE. CDR3 sequence: CASSVGASGRGDTQYF. Written as DNA, the CDR3 is TGTGCCAGCAGCGTAGGGGCTAGCGGGAGAGGAGATACGCAGTATTTT.